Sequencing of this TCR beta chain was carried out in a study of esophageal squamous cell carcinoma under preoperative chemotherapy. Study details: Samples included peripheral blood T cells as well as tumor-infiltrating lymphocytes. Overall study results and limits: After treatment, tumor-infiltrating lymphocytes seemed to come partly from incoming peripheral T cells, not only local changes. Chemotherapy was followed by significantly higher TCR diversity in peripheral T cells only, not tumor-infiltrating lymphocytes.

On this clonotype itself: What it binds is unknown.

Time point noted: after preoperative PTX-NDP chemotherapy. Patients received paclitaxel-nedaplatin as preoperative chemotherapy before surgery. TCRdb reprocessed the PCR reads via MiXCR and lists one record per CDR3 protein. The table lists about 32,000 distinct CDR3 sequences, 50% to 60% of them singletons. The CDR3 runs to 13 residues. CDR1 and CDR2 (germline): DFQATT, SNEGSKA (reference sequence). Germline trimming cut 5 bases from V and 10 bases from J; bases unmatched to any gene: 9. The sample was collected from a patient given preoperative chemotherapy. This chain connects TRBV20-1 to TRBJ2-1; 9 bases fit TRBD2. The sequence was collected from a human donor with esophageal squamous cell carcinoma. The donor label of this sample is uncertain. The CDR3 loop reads CSAAKSGGYEQFF. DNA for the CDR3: TGCAGTGCTGCCAAGAGCGGGGGGTACGAGCAGTTCTTC.